This T cell receptor beta chain was obtained from a study of cytomegalovirus exposure and HLA in healthy donors. On the study more broadly: Within an early data release were tens of millions of unique TCRs drawn from HLA-typed donors. Study-wide results and caveats: In an earlier analysis, about 90% or about 30%: the productive usage of most TCR beta V segments. Listed as cytomegalovirus-associated were about 160 TCR beta chains.

The PCR employed 60 Vbeta primers together with 13 Jbeta primers. Original methodology: Later, an analysis found approximately 80 million unique TCR beta chains, and about 10 million of these were shared. Sequencing was performed with immunoSEQ multiplex PCR; in TCRdb, only in-frame clones are kept and a portion is missing. V and J calls and clone size are given by that table; D and trimming were obtained from the DNA. The repertoire has roughly 110,000 clones, 65% to 80% of them found once; the top ten carry around 4%. Germline CDR1 is MNHEY and CDR2 is SVGAGI. J gave up 1 base and V 6 bases, and 4 bases lay outside the gene matches. This CDR3 is built from 14 residues. As for this clone: As yet, its antigen is unknown. Different DNA sequences within this sample yield the same CDR3.

V usage is TRBV6-5 and J usage is TRBJ1-1; TRBD1 agrees at 8 bases. The sample comprised PBMCs. The origin of this receptor is a male donor in good health and CMV-seronegative. CDR3: CASRVDRGNTEAFF. The DNA for the CDR3 is TGTGCCAGCAGAGTTGACAGGGGGAACACTGAAGCTTTCTTT.